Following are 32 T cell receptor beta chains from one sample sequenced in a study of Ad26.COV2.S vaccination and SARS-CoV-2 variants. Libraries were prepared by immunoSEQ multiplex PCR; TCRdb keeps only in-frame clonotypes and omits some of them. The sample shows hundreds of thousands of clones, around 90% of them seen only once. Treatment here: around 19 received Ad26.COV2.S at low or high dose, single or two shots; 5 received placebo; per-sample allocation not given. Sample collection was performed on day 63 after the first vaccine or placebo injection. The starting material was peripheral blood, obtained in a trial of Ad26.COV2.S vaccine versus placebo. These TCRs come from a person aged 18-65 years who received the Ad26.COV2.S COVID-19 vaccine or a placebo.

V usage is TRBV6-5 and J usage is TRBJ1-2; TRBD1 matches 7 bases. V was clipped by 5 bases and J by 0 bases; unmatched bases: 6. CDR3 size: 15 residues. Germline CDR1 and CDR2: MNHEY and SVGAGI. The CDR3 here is CASSRQGPSNYGYTF. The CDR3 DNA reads TGTGCCAGCAGTCGACAGGGCCCGTCTAACTATGGCTACACCTTC.

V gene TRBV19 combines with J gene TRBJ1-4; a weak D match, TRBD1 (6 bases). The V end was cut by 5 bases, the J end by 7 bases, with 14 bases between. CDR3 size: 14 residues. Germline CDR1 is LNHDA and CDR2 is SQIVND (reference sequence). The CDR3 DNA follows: TGTGCCAGTAGTTTACAGGGATTGGGTGAAAAACTGTTTTTT. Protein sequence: CASSLQGLGEKLFF.

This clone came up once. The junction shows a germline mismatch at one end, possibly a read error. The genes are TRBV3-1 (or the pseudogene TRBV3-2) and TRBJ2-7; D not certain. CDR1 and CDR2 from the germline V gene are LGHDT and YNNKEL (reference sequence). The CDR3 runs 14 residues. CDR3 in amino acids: CASSPSRTSFSSHF. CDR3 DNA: TGTGCCAGCAGCCCAAGTAGAACGTCGTTTAGCTCGCACTTC.

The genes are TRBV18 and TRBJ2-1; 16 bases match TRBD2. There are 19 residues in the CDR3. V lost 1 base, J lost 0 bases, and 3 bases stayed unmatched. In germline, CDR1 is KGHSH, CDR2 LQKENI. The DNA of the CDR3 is TGTGCCAGCTCACCACGCGGGACTAGCGGGGGGGTCTCCTACAATGAGCAGTTCTTC. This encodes CASSPRGTSGGVSYNEQFF.

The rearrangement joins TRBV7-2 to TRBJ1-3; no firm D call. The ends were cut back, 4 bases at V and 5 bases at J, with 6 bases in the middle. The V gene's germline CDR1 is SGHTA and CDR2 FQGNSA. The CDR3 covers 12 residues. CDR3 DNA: TGTGCCAGCAGCTATCCGAGAAACACCATATATTTT. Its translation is CASSYPRNTIYF.

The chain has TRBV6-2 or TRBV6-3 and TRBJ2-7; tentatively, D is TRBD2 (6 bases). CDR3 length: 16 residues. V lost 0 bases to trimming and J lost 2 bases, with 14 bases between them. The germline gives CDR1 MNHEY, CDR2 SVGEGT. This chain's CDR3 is CASSYSDGRGTYEQYF. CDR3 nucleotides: TGTGCCAGCAGTTACTCGGACGGTCGCGGGACCTACGAGCAGTACTTC.

The CDR3 spells CASSLGAGGWEPQHF. The CDR3 bases are TGTGCCAGCAGCTTAGGCGCAGGGGGATGGGAGCCCCAGCATTTT. V and J are TRBV7-8 and TRBJ1-5; 7 positions match TRBD1. Trimming at V came to 1 base and at J to 8 bases, leaving 8 bases not matched to a gene. CDR1 is SGHVS, CDR2 FQNEAQ, per germline. The CDR3 consists of 15 residues.

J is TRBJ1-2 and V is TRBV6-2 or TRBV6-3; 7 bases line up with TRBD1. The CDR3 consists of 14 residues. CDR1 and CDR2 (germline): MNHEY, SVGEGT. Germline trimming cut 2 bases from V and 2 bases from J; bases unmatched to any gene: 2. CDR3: CASSYLDRNYGYTF. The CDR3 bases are TGTGCCAGCAGTTACCTGGACAGGAACTATGGCTACACCTTC.

The CDR3: CASSKDKNYGYTF. The CDR3, as DNA: TGTGCCAGCAGCAAGGACAAGAACTATGGCTACACCTTC. V is TRBV6-5 and J is TRBJ1-2, with D tentatively TRBD1 (5 bases). With 6 bases removed from V and 2 bases from J, the gap between germline ends came to 10 bases. The CDR3 is made up of 13 amino acids. Germline loops: CDR1 MNHEY, CDR2 SVGAGI.

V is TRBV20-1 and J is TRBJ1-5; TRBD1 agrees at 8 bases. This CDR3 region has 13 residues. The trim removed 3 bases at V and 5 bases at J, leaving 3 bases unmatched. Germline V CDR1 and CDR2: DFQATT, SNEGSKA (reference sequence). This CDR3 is CSASPGGYQPQHF. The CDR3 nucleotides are TGCAGTGCTAGTCCAGGGGGCTATCAGCCCCAGCATTTT.

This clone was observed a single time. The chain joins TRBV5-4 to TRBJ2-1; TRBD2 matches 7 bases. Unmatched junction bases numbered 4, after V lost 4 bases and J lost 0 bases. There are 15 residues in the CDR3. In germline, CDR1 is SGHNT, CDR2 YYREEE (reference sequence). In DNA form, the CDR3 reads TGTGCCAGCAGCCCCGCGGGAGTCTCCTACAATGAGCAGTTCTTC. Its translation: CASSPAGVSYNEQFF.

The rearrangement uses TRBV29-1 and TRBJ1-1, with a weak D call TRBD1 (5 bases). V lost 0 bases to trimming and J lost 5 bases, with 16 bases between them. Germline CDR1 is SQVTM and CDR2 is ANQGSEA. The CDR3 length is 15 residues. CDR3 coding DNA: TGCAGCGTTGAAGATAAAGTCGGAGAGGGGACTGAAGCTTTCTTT. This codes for CSVEDKVGEGTEAFF.

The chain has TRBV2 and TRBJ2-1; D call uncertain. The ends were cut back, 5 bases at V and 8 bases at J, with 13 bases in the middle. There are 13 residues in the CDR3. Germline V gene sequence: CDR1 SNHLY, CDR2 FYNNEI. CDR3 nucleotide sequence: TGTGCCAGCAGTCAAGAAGGTTGGCATGAGCAGTTCTTC. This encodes CASSQEGWHEQFF.

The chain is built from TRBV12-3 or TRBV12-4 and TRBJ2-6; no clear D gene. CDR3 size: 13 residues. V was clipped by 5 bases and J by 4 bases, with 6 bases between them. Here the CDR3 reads CASSPTGANVLTF. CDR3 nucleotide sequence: TGTGCCAGCAGTCCCACCGGGGCCAACGTCCTGACTTTC.

The CDR3 reads CASSLRGLTEAFF. CDR3 coding DNA: TGTGCCAGCAGTTTACGCGGGCTCACTGAAGCTTTCTTT. V usage is TRBV12-3 or TRBV12-4 and J usage is TRBJ1-1; D not certain. This CDR3 contains 13 residues. Trimming pared 2 bases from V and 4 bases from J, leaving 8 bases between.

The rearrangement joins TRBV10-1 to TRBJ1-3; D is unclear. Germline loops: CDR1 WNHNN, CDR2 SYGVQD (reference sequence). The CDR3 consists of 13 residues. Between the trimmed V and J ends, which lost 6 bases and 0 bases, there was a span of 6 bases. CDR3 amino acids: CASREDSGNTIYF. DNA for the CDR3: TGCGCCAGCAGGGAAGACTCTGGAAACACCATATATTTT.

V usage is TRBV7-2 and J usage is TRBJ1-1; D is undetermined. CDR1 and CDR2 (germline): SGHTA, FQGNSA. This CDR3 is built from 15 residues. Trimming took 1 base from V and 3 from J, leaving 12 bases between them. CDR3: CASSLDGVADTEAFF. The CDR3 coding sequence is TGTGCCAGCAGCTTAGATGGCGTGGCGGACACTGAAGCTTTCTTT.

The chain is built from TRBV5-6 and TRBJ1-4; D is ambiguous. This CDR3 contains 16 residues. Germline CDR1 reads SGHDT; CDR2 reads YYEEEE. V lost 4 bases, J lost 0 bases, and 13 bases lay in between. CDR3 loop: CASSRLAYATNEKLFF. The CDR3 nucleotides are TGTGCCAGCAGCCGCCTCGCTTATGCAACTAATGAAAAACTGTTTTTT. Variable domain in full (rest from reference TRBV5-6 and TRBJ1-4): DAGVTQSPTHLIKTRGQQVTLRCSPKSGHDTVSWYQQALGQGPQFIFQYYEEEERQRGNFPDRFSGHQFPNYSSELNVNALLLGDSALYLCASSRLAYATNEKLFFGSGTQLSVL.

This CDR3 reads CASSQLTGLTDNSPLHF. The CDR3 nucleotides are TGTGCCAGCAGCCAATTAACGGGGTTGACGGATAATTCACCCCTCCACTTT. The chain links TRBV3-1 (or the pseudogene TRBV3-2) to TRBJ1-6; no clear D gene. The ends were cut back, 2 bases at V and 5 bases at J, with 16 bases in the middle. This CDR3 has 17 residues. Germline V lookup: CDR1 LGHDT, CDR2 YNNKEL (reference sequence).

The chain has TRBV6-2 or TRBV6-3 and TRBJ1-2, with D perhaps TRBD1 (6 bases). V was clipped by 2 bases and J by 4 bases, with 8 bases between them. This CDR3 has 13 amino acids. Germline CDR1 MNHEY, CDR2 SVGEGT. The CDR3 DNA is TGTGCCAGCAGTTACGGACAGAGCTATGGCTACACCTTC. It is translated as CASSYGQSYGYTF.

As DNA, the CDR3 is TGTGCCAGCAGCTTAGTTCGCGGGTCCTCGGATTCCCAGTACTTC. Protein sequence: CASSLVRGSSDSQYF. This chain connects TRBV7-9 to TRBJ2-5, with D possibly matching TRBD2 (5 bases). Germline V CDR1 and CDR2: SEHNR, FQNEAQ (reference sequence). This CDR3 has 15 residues. Trimming removed 1 base at V and 9 bases at J, with 18 bases between.

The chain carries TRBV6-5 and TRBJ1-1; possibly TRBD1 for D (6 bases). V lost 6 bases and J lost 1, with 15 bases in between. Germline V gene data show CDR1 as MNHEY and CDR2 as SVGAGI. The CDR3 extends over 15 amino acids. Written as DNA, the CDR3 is TGTGCCAGCAGCCGGGGCGCGGGACAGAACACTGAAGCTTTCTTT. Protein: CASSRGAGQNTEAFF.

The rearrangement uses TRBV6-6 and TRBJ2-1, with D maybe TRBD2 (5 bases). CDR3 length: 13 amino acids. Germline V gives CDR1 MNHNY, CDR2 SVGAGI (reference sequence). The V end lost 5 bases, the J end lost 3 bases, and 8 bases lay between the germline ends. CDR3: CASSPDYYNEQFF. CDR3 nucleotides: TGTGCCAGCAGTCCAGACTACTACAATGAGCAGTTCTTC.

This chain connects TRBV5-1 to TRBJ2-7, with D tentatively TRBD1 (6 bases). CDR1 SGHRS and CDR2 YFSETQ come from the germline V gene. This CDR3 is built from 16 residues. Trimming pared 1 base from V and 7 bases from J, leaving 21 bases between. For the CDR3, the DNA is TGCGCCAGCAGCTTGAAGGGGGACCCGGGTTTCATGGAGCAGTACTTC. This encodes CASSLKGDPGFMEQYF.

CDR3 sequence (DNA): TGCGCCAGCTCCCCTGGACTAGCGGGGGGGGACGAGCAGTTCTTC. Protein sequence: CASSPGLAGGDEQFF. The chain employs TRBV4-3 and TRBJ2-1, with 15 bases identical to TRBD2. The CDR3 extends over 15 amino acids. CDR1 is LGHNA, CDR2 YSLEER, per germline. V was clipped by 8 bases and J by 10 bases; unmatched bases: 9.

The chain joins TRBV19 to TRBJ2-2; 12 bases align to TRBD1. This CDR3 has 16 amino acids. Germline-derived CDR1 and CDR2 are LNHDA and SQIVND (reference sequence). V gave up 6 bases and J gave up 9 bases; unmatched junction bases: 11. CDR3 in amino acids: CASRTTGTGGSRELFF. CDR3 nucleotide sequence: TGTGCCAGTAGGACGACTGGGACAGGGGGCTCACGGGAGCTGTTTTTT.

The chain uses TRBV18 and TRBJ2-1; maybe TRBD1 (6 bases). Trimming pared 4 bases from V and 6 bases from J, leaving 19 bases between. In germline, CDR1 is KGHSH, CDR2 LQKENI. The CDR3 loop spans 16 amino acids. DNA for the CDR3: TGTGCCAGCTCACTACAGGGCCGTTCCCCTCTCAATGAGCAGTTCTTC. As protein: CASSLQGRSPLNEQFF.

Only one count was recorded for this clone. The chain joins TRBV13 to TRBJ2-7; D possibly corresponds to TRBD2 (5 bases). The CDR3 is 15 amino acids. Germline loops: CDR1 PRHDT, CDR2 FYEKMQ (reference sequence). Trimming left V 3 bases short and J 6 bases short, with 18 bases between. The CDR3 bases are TGTGCCAGCAGCTTCTTAGCGATGGAACCTCGCGAGCAGTACTTC. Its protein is CASSFLAMEPREQYF.

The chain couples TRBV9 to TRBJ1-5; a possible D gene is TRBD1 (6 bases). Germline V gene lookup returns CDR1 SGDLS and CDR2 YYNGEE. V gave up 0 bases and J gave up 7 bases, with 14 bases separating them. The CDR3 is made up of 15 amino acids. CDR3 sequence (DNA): TGTGCCAGCAGCGTAGGTAGGGGGGACGGGCAGCCCCAGCATTTT. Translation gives CASSVGRGDGQPQHF.

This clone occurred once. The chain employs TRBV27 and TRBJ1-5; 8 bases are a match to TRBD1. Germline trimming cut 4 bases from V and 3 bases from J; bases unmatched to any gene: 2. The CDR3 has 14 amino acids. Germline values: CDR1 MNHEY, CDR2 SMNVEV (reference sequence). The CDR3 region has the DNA TGTGCCAGCAGTTCCAGGGGGCCCAATCAGCCCCAGCATTTT. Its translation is CASSSRGPNQPQHF.

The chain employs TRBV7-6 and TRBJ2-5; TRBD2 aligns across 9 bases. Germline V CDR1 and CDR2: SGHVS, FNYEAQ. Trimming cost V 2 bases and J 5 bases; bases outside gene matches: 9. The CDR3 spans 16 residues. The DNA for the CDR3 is TGTGCCAGCAGCTTACTCGCGGGGGGGCCTGGTGAGACCCAGTACTTC. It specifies CASSLLAGGPGETQYF.

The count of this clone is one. The CDR3 loop is CASSEAAYNEQFF. Written as DNA, the CDR3 is TGTGCCAGCAGTGAGGCAGCCTACAATGAGCAGTTCTTC. The V and J genes are TRBV25-1 and TRBJ2-1; no definite D call. The CDR3 totals 13 residues. Per the germline V gene, CDR1 is MGHDK and CDR2 is SYGVNS. Trimming removed 3 bases at V and 2 bases at J, with 5 bases between.